This TCR beta chain emerged from a study of blood T cell repertoires in COVID-19 (dated by TCRdb to 2018 to 2021). In the study overall: The collaborator samples originated in the United States, Italy and Spain and spanned the acute and convalescent phases of COVID-19. The material from the prospective study consisted of cDNA or gDNA derived from T cells, B-cell-depleted T cells, or PBMCs. The dataset comprised deeply sampled blood TCRbeta repertoires from subjects exposed to, actively infected with, or recovered from COVID-19. HLA class I and class II types, where available, came from metadata supplied by the sample provider rather than from assay-based typing. The repertoires were released in a freely available public database meant as a resource for research on the immune response to SARS-CoV-2. Nearly every sample came with metadata listing a de-identified subject ID, COVID-19 status, age in years and sex. Samples were obtained from the ongoing ImmuneRACE study (first 160 participants) and from over a thousand subjects provided by 6 global collaborators. Beyond this particular receptor, the publication reports: The quantity of clinical and demographic metadata differed by source and by participant and was supplied without curation.

TCRbeta CDR3 regions were amplified from genomic DNA by means of the immunoSEQ Assay, a bias-controlled multiplex PCR. The authors' pipeline ran thus. The number of nucleated cells in each sample was estimated by amplification of reference gene primers within the assay. To quantify the absolute abundance of each unique TCRbeta CDR3 rearrangement, sequence reads were collapsed and filtered. For each sample, productive Simpson clonality was calculated by taking the square root of Simpson's diversity index across productive rearrangements. TCRdb obtained this table from immuneACCESS and retained in-frame rearrangements with V and J assigned. These tables miss some clones; where compared with another copy, unresolved V genes account for less than half of the shortfall, and the remainder is unexplained. V and J calls and clone size come straight from that table; D and trimming were deduced from the DNA. Here the sample has 110,000 or so clones; roughly four fifths occur a single time. 12% of the sample rests with the top ten.

Whole blood was collected in K2EDTA tubes by collaborating institutions according to the institutions' own protocols. For TCRbeta analysis, collaborators shipped samples as frozen whole blood, isolated PBMCs, or DNA extracted from either of those sample types. Comment on this clone: Its antigen remains undetermined. It has no much larger one-base neighbor in the sample; base qualities were not kept.

The V end gives up 0 bases and the J end 4 bases, leaving 4 bases in the junction not matched to a gene. The CDR3 sequence holds 15 residues, the cysteine and phenylalanine included. Kept here is only the CDR3 DNA, which spans 45 bases and is read in frame from base 1. CDR1 SGHNT and CDR2 YYREEE were looked up in the germline V gene (reference sequence). The chain uses TRBV5-4 and TRBJ1-3, and TRBD1 aligns with 7 junction nucleotides. What was sequenced was peripheral blood. The receptor's source is a human donor in a cohort sampled during active COVID-19. The DNA sequence is given as TGTGCCAGCAGCTTGGAGGGGGCGTCAGGAAACACCATATATTTT. It specifies CASSLEGASGNTIYF.